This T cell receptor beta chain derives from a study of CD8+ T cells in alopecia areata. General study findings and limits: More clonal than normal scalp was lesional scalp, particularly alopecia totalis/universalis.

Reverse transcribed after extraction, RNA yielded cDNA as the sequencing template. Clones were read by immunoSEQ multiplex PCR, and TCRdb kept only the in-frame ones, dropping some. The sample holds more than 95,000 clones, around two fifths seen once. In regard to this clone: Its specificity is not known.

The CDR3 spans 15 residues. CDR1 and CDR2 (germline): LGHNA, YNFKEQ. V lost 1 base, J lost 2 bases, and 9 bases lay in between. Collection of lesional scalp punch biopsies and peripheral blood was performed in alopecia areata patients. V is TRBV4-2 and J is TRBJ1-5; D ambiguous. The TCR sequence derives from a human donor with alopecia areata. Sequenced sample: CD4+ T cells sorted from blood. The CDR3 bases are TGTGCCAGCAGCCAAGGGCAGATGGGCAATCAGCCCCAGCATTTT. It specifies CASSQGQMGNQPQHF.